This T cell receptor beta chain was captured in a study of T-cell memory formation after mild COVID-19. Study-level background: The TCR clusters were mostly specific to one donor. Overall study results and limits: Pre-infection memory harbored some responding clones, suggesting cross-reactive memory joined. Day 15 to 85 contracting clones showed balanced CD4/CD8; day 15 to 37 expanders favored CD4+.

This CDR3 spans 13 amino acids. Per germline, CDR1 SGHTA and CDR2 FQGNSA. With V trimmed by 3 bases and J by 5 bases, 3 bases remained unmatched. This clonotype turned up a few times. Its antigen remains unknown. Employing constant-segment primers, 5'RACE generated TCR alpha and TCR beta cDNA libraries bearing sample barcodes and UMIs. In TCRdb, the 5' RACE reads were re-called with MiXCR into one record per CDR3 protein. The profile shows 540,000 or so distinct CDR3 sequences, about a fifth of them singletons. The clonotype was recovered from an adult woman who had mild COVID-19 (a few samples of this study predate the infection). Cell type and time point are not known. Sequenced sample: PBMCs or a T cell subset sorted from them (not recorded which). The chain couples TRBV7-2 to TRBJ2-5; 7 bases align to TRBD2. The CDR3 bases are TGTGCCAGCAGCTTTAGCGGGTGGGAGACCCAGTACTTC. This codes for CASSFSGWETQYF.